One sample yielded the 20 T cell receptor beta chains listed below, sequenced in a study of T cells in Graves' hyperthyroidism and ophthalmopathy (dated by TCRdb to about 2019). Library preparation employed multiplex PCR. Sequenced using an Illumina HiSeq 2000. The TCR beta CDR3 regions were amplified from the RNA transcripts. A first-round RT-PCR of the TCR CDR3 used the HTBI primer set with the Qiagen OneStep RT-PCR kit. The public reads were reanalyzed by TCRdb: fastp trimming at Q25, MiXCR alignment, in-frame beta chains only. Entries are consolidated by CDR3 protein sequence, retaining the most common genes and DNA. The sample includes about 540,000 distinct CDR3 sequences, with about half observed a single time. Around 7.7% of the sample goes to the ten largest clones. Source material: peripheral blood or thyroid tissue (not recorded which). The receptors were sampled from a woman aged 18-29 years with Graves' hyperthyroidism.

This clonotype was counted a single time. The V gene is TRBV12-3 or TRBV12-4, the J gene TRBJ1-1, with TRBD1 matching over 7 bases. The CDR3 sequence is 15 residues long. Unmatched junction bases numbered 10, after V lost 5 bases and J lost 4 bases. The chain's CDR3 is CASSGIQGLGTEAFF. In nucleotides, the CDR3 is TGTGCCAGCAGTGGCATACAGGGGCTGGGCACTGAAGCTTTCTTT.

The chain is built from TRBV7-3 and TRBJ1-6; possibly TRBD1 for D (6 bases). The CDR3 runs 20 residues. Germline V CDR1 and CDR2: SGHTA, FQGTGA. Trimming took 5 bases from V and 6 from J, leaving 29 bases between them. The CDR3 protein is CASSRKTGPRNLTLNSPLHF. The CDR3 DNA follows: TGTGCCAGCAGCCGCAAGACAGGTCCTCGCAACTTAACTCTTAATTCACCCCTCCACTTT.

This clonotype was counted many times. V is TRBV3-1 and J is TRBJ2-7, with D unresolved. The germline V gene encodes CDR1 LGHDT and CDR2 YNNKEL (reference sequence). The CDR3 covers 13 residues. The V end lost 2 bases, the J end lost 2 bases, and 7 bases lay between the germline ends. CDR3 protein: CASSQLQTYEQYF. As DNA, the CDR3 is TGTGCCAGCAGCCAACTCCAGACCTACGAGCAGTACTTC.

Ten or more counts support this clonotype. V usage is TRBV12-3 or TRBV12-4 and J usage is TRBJ2-2; D possibly corresponds to TRBD1 (5 bases). This CDR3 has 15 residues. The V end lost 6 bases, the J end lost 5 bases, and 16 bases lay between the germline ends. The CDR3 is CASRLGLVDTGELFF. CDR3 coding DNA: TGTGCCAGCAGATTGGGGCTAGTGGATACCGGGGAGCTGTTTTTT.

This rearrangement joins TRBV4-2 to TRBJ1-4; no clear D gene. Trimming stripped 0 bases from V and 5 bases from J, with 10 bases between. Germline loops: CDR1 LGHNA, CDR2 YNFKEQ. The CDR3 contains 15 residues. CDR3 nucleotides: TGTGCCAGCAGCCAAGATTTGGGCAGAAATGAAAAACTGTTTTTT. Translating it yields CASSQDLGRNEKLFF.

The sample holds a few counts of this clonotype. At one of its ends the junction is not consistent with the germline gene, which may arise from a read error. The chain joins TRBV10-3 to TRBJ2-2; TRBD2 matches 9 bases. The CDR3 covers 15 residues. Germline values: CDR1 ENHRY, CDR2 SYGVKD. The CDR3 sequence: CAISEGLASNNEQFF. The CDR3 DNA sequence: TGTGCCATCAGTGAGGGACTAGCGTCCAACAATGAGCAGTTTTTT.

This clonotype was recorded many times. This chain joins TRBV10-3 and TRBJ1-1; 7 nucleotides agree with TRBD1. Germline V gives CDR1 ENHRY, CDR2 SYGVKD. This CDR3 has 14 amino acids. Trimming removed 6 bases from V and 4 bases from J; junction bases left unmatched: 8. The CDR3 coding sequence is TGTGCCATCAGCAAAACAGGGGACGGCACTGAAGCTTTCTTT. As protein: CAISKTGDGTEAFF.

The rearrangement links TRBV7-8 to TRBJ1-2; perhaps TRBD1 as D (6 bases). Germline V CDR1 and CDR2: SGHVS, FQNEAQ. This CDR3 has 14 residues. Trimming cost V 5 bases and J 8 bases, with 18 bases left between them. Written as DNA, the CDR3 is TGTGCCAGCAGCGCACAGGGTGCTGGAGGCGGCTACACCTTC. The encoded protein is CASSAQGAGGGYTF.

In its sample, this clonotype was seen many times. This chain links TRBV20-1 with TRBJ2-5, with D hard to call. CDR1 and CDR2 (germline): DFQATT, SNEGSKA (reference sequence). Trimming shortened V by 7 bases and J by 2 bases, and 23 bases separated the two germline ends. The CDR3 has 16 amino acids. The CDR3 loop reads CSGTQSIPVRQETQYF. The CDR3 bases are TGCAGTGGAACCCAGTCGATACCAGTCCGACAAGAGACCCAGTACTTC.

The gene calls are TRBV5-1 and TRBJ2-5, with TRBD2 identical over 7 bases. The CDR3 has 18 amino acids. The J segment lost 5 bases and the V segment lost 2 bases, leaving 18 bases of the junction unmatched. Germline V gene sequence: CDR1 SGHRS, CDR2 YFSETQ. The CDR3 bases are TGCGCCAGCAGCTTTGCCCGGGGGGTGGACTACGATTCGGAGACCCAGTACTTC. Translated, it gives CASSFARGVDYDSETQYF.

This clonotype has just a few counts. V usage is TRBV7-9 and J usage is TRBJ1-2, with D possibly TRBD1 on 6 matching bases. The V gene lost 2 bases and the J gene lost 0 bases, with 7 bases spanning the gap. In germline, CDR1 is SEHNR, CDR2 FQNEAQ (reference sequence). This CDR3 contains 14 residues. CDR3 protein: CASSLQGPNYGYTF. CDR3 nucleotides: TGTGCCAGCAGCTTACAGGGGCCTAACTATGGCTACACCTTC.

In this sample, this clonotype turned up many times. The rearrangement links TRBV27 to TRBJ1-1; 7 bases are a match to TRBD1. The V gene end was trimmed by 7 bases and the J gene end by 2 bases; junction bases not matched to a gene: 7. Per the germline V gene, CDR1 is MNHEY and CDR2 is SMNVEV (reference sequence). This CDR3 spans 14 amino acids. The CDR3 spells CASNIQGTNTEAFF. In DNA form, the CDR3 reads TGTGCCAGCAATATACAGGGGACCAACACTGAAGCTTTCTTT.

The chain employs TRBV4-2 and TRBJ1-1, with D perhaps TRBD1 (6 bases). The CDR3 is 14 amino acids. Per germline, CDR1 LGHNA and CDR2 YNFKEQ. The V end lost 6 bases, the J end lost 3 bases, and 14 bases lay between the germline ends. The CDR3 loop reads CASRSTGRDTEAFF. CDR3 DNA: TGTGCCAGCAGGTCTACAGGGAGGGACACTGAAGCTTTCTTT.

The gene calls are TRBV5-4 and TRBJ1-4, with D possibly being TRBD1 (6 bases). The CDR3 sequence is 14 residues long. The germline CDR1 and CDR2 sequences are SGHNT and YYREEE (reference sequence). Trimming stripped 4 bases from V and 6 bases from J, with 13 bases between. This CDR3 is CASSLNRVDEKLFF. CDR3 coding DNA: TGTGCCAGCAGCCTCAACAGGGTGGATGAAAAACTGTTTTTT.

This clonotype was picked up many times. V gene TRBV2 combines with J gene TRBJ2-6, with 7 bases that match TRBD1. CDR1 and CDR2 from the germline V gene are SNHLY and FYNNEI. The CDR3 sequence is 17 residues long. V dropped 11 bases and J dropped 0; count of bases not matched to a gene: 13. CDR3 region: CAGLIGQVFSGANVLTF. The CDR3 DNA is TGTGCCGGTCTAATAGGACAGGTGTTCTCTGGGGCCAACGTCCTGACTTTC. Based on the CDR3 plus reference TRBV2 and TRBJ2-6, the full variable domain is EPEVTQTPSHQVTQMGQEVILRCVPISNHLYFYWYRQILGQKVEFLVSFYNNEISEKSEIFDDQFSVERPDGSNFTLKIRSTKLEDSAMYFCAGLIGQVFSGANVLTFGAGSRLTVL.

The chain uses TRBV7-9 and TRBJ2-5; D unclear. V shed 1 base and J shed 5 bases, with 11 bases lying between them. The CDR3 consists of 14 residues. Per the germline V gene, CDR1 is SEHNR and CDR2 is FQNEAQ (reference sequence). In DNA form, the CDR3 reads TGTGCCAGCAGCTTAGTCCCCGGAGCGGAGACCCAGTACTTC. It translates to CASSLVPGAETQYF.

This rearrangement joins TRBV20-1 to TRBJ2-1; D remains unclear. Germline lookup yields CDR1 DFQATT and CDR2 SNEGSKA (reference sequence). This CDR3 has 14 residues. V was pared by 0 bases and J by 7 bases, with 13 bases between. This CDR3 is CSAREPGRSNEQFF. Here the CDR3 DNA reads TGCAGTGCTAGAGAACCAGGACGTTCAAATGAGCAGTTCTTC.

V is TRBV11-3 and J is TRBJ2-7; D gene unclear. CDR3 length: 14 residues. The germline V gene encodes CDR1 SGHNT and CDR2 YENEEA. With 0 bases removed from V and 3 bases from J, the gap between germline ends came to 9 bases. The CDR3 sequence: CASSLDGSNYEQYF. Written as DNA, the CDR3 is TGTGCCAGCAGCTTAGATGGGTCCAACTACGAGCAGTACTTC.

In its sample, this clonotype was seen once. The V gene is TRBV11-2, the J gene TRBJ1-1; no firm D call. With 5 bases removed from V and 4 bases from J, the gap between germline ends came to 11 bases. The CDR3 consists of 13 residues. CDR1 and CDR2 (germline): SGHAT, FQNNGV. The CDR3 spells CASSPQGFTEAFF. CDR3 coding DNA: TGTGCCAGCAGCCCCCAAGGTTTCACTGAAGCTTTCTTT.

This clonotype was counted at least ten times. The chain couples TRBV6-1 to TRBJ2-2; unclear D gene. The CDR3 has 13 amino acids. Germline V gives CDR1 MNHNS, CDR2 SASEGT. V was shortened by 7 bases and J by 5 bases, with 11 bases between the two germline ends. For the CDR3, the DNA is TGTGCCAGCACTTGGAGAGAAACCGGGGAGCTGTTTTTT. Residues: CASTWRETGELFF.